This T cell receptor beta chain was sequenced for a study of response to subunit inactivated influenza vaccine. This clonotype came up a few times. CDR3 length: 14 residues. CDR1 DFQATT and CDR2 SNEGSKA come from the germline V gene (reference sequence). Trimming pared 0 bases from V and 12 bases from J, leaving 20 bases between. TCRdb analysed the RT-PCR reads with MiXCR anew, one entry per CDR3 protein. Of approximately 290,000 distinct CDR3 sequences listed, approximately 23% are singletons. The clonotype comes from a man aged 50-75 years who received an inactivated influenza vaccine. This chain connects TRBV20-1 to TRBJ1-2; no reliable D call. The sample here was PBMCs from blood, taken 21 months after vaccination. The CDR3 DNA sequence: TGCAGTGCTAGAGATCAGGCTCTTAGGCTTCTAGACACCTTC. This encodes CSARDQALRLLDTF.